The rows below give T cell receptor beta chains drawn from one sample of a study of T cells after yellow fever vaccination. TCRdb re-called the 5' RACE reads with MiXCR, one entry per CDR3 protein. The table lists some 300,000 distinct CDR3 sequences, roughly 7.5% of them singletons. Sequencing used PBMCs, obtained approximately 40 days after the first yellow fever vaccination. The source of these receptors is a man younger than 35 who received the YFV17D yellow fever vaccine. CDR3s include the opening cysteine and the closing phenylalanine or tryptophan. Each record gives: J gene, V gene, clone size, D gene, CDR3 DNA, CDR3 protein. D genes are given only for firm matches. Expanded clones are given a class, and other clones once, few, many or no size at all.

TRBJ2-1 TRBV7-2 . . TGTGCCAGCAGCCCCCTAAACAATGAGCAGTTCTTC CASSPLNNEQFF
TRBJ1-1 TRBV7-2 many TRBD1 TGTGCCAGCAGCTTGATGACAGGGGGAGATACTGAAGCTTTCTTT CASSLMTGGDTEAFF
TRBJ2-3 TRBV6-5 . TRBD2 TGTGCCAGCAGTTACTCATCGTCTAGCGGGGGGTTGGTAGATACGCAGTATTTT CASSYSSSSGGLVDTQYF
TRBJ2-2 TRBV6-2/TRBV6-3 . TRBD1 TGTGCCAGCAATCAGGGGGCCGACGGGGAGCTGTTTTTT CASNQGADGELFF
TRBJ2-3 TRBV7-2 few . TGTGCCAGCAGCTTAGATGGCTATAAAACAGATACGCAGTATTTT CASSLDGYKTDTQYF
TRBJ2-1 TRBV7-2 few TRBD1 TGTGCCAGCAGCCACAGGGGTATGAGATACAATGAGCAGTTCTTC CASSHRGMRYNEQFF
TRBJ2-5 TRBV15 . . TGTGCCACCAGCCGGGCGGATCAAGAGACCCAGTACTTC CATSRADQETQYF
TRBJ1-1 TRBV7-9 . . TGTGCCAGCAGCTCACAAGGTGGAGCTTTCTTT CASSSQGGAFF
TRBJ1-5 TRBV5-1 . TRBD1 TGCGCCAGCAGCCTGGACAGGGGAGGCGATCAGCCCCAGCATTTT CASSLDRGGDQPQHF
TRBJ2-2 TRBV4-3 . . TGCGCCAGCAGCCAACGCACAGGTTACACCGGGGAGCTGTTTTTT CASSQRTGYTGELFF
TRBJ2-3 TRBV28 many . TGTGCCAGCAGTTTTTTCTCGATGGGGGATACGCAGTATTTT CASSFFSMGDTQYF
TRBJ1-1 TRBV5-1 . . TGCGCCAGCAGCTTAAGCCTCGAGACTGAAGCTTTCTTT CASSLSLETEAFF
TRBJ2-5 TRBV5-1 few . TGCGCCAGCAGCTACGGAGAGACCCATTACTTC CASSYGETHYF
TRBJ2-7 TRBV5-1 . . TGCGCCAGCAGCTTGGATCAGGGAAATTACGAGCAGTACTTC CASSLDQGNYEQYF
TRBJ1-1 TRBV12-3/TRBV12-4 few . TGTGCCAGCAGCTATGCCGTGAGGGTGCACACTGAAGCTTTCTTT CASSYAVRVHTEAFF
TRBJ2-5 TRBV6-5 many . TGTGCCAGCAGTTCACAGTTACGAGAGACCCAGTACTTC CASSSQLRETQYF
TRBJ1-5 TRBV6-5 few . TGTGCCAGCACTTGGGGGTCTTATAGCAATCAGCCCCAGCATTTT CASTWGSYSNQPQHF
TRBJ1-1 TRBV4-2 . . TGTGCCATCAGCCTCGGGCTTGGCACTGAAGCTTTCTTT CAISLGLGTEAFF
TRBJ2-1 TRBV19 few TRBD2 TGTGCCAGTAGCGGACTAGCGGGGGGCCTGACGGAGCAGTTCTTC CASSGLAGGLTEQFF
TRBJ2-2 TRBV5-1 . . TGCGCCAGCTTTAACACCGGGGAGCTGTTTTTT CASFNTGELFF
TRBJ2-1 TRBV25-1 . . TGTGCCAGCAGTGAATTGGTAGGCAATGAGCAGTTCTTC CASSELVGNEQFF
TRBJ2-5 TRBV25-1 once . TGTGCCAGCGGGGAGACGGTCCTGGAGACCCAGTACTTC CASGETVLETQYF
TRBJ2-6 TRBV24-1 . TRBD1 TGTGCCACCAGTGATTCGGGACAGGGGGCGTACGATCCTGGGGCCAACGTCCTGACTTTC CATSDSGQGAYDPGANVLTF
TRBJ2-1 TRBV7-2 few . TGTGCCAGCAGCCCCCTGGGACAAACGGATTATGAGCAGTTCTTC CASSPLGQTDYEQFF
TRBJ2-5 TRBV6-5 many TRBD2 TGTGCCAGCAGTTACTCCCTAGCGGGGGGCGGAGAGACCCAGTACTTC CASSYSLAGGGETQYF
TRBJ2-3 TRBV7-2 few . TGTGCCAGCGTTAGGAGGGGTACAGATACGCAGTATTTT CASVRRGTDTQYF
TRBJ2-1 TRBV6-1 few TRBD2 TGTGCCAGCAGTGTGGGACTACTCAATGAGCAGTTCTTC CASSVGLLNEQFF
TRBJ2-1 TRBV5-6 . . TGTGCCAGCAGCTTGGGGCCTAGTACGAGCTCCTACAATGAGCAGTTCTTC CASSLGPSTSSYNEQFF
TRBJ1-5 TRBV4-2 . . TGTGCCAGCAGCCAAGTTACAGATATTCATCAGCCCCAGCATTTT CASSQVTDIHQPQHF
TRBJ2-3 TRBV7-9 . . TGTGCCAGCAGCTTAGCCGGGACGCATTCCACAGATACGCAGTATTTT CASSLAGTHSTDTQYF
TRBJ2-4 TRBV7-9 many . TGTGCCAGCAGCCCAAGGGACCGCATTCAGTACTTC CASSPRDRIQYF
TRBJ2-2 TRBV5-1 many . TGCGCCAGCAGCACACCAATAATACGTCCCGGGGAGCTGTTTTTT CASSTPIIRPGELFF
TRBJ2-3 TRBV28 . . TGTGCCAGCAGTTTATTCTGGGGCACAGATACGCAGTATTTT CASSLFWGTDTQYF
TRBJ1-2 TRBV28 . . TGTGCCAGCACCCCACCCGGACGGCCCGTGACCTTC CASTPPGRPVTF
TRBJ2-3 TRBV4-3 . . TGCGCCAGCAGCCAGGACTCCCAACAGGTAGCCCTCACAGATACGCAGTATTTT CASSQDSQQVALTDTQYF
TRBJ2-1 TRBV24-1 . TRBD1 TGTGCCACCTCGGACAGGGGCTCCTACAATGAGCAGTTCTTC CATSDRGSYNEQFF
TRBJ2-3 TRBV9 few . TGTGCCAGCAGCTTACGTGGGGGGGCAGACTTCACAGATACGCAGTATTTT CASSLRGGADFTDTQYF
TRBJ2-3 TRBV2 . TRBD2 TGTGCCAGCAGCGTTAGCGGGGGTGTGGTAGATACGCAGTATTTT CASSVSGGVVDTQYF
TRBJ2-3 TRBV5-1 few TRBD1 TGCGCCAGCAGCCCGGGACAGTTAAAGTCCCTGAGGGATACGCAGTATTTT CASSPGQLKSLRDTQYF
TRBJ2-1 TRBV4-1 . . TGCGCCAGCAGCCAAGCAACGGGGGCTTCCTACAATGAGCAGTTCTTC CASSQATGASYNEQFF